This T cell receptor beta chain was retrieved from a study of blood T cell repertoires in COVID-19. At the level of the study: PBMCs, B-cell-depleted T cells, or T cells were the source of the cDNA or gDNA that made up the material.

In the authors' methods: Estimation of nucleated cell counts relied on the amplification of reference gene primers. The repertoire was sequenced with immunoSEQ multiplex PCR; TCRdb's copy has only in-frame clones and lacks some. D and trimming were read from the DNA, whereas the V and J calls and clone size are those reported in that table. The sample includes some 150,000 clones, approximately 82% of them seen just once. Per the germline V gene, CDR1 is SGHRS and CDR2 is YFSETQ. After removal of 3 bases from V and 0 bases from J, the junction contained 11 bases not matched to a gene. CDR3 length: 19 residues.

The sample comprised peripheral blood. The TCR comes from a human donor in a cohort sampled during active COVID-19. This sequence joins TRBV5-1 and TRBJ1-3; the match to TRBD1 covers 11 bases. CDR3 amino acids: CASSYPGQGVRLSGNTIYF. CDR3 in DNA: TGCGCCAGCAGCTACCCGGGACAGGGGGTCCGGCTCTCTGGAAACACCATATATTTT.